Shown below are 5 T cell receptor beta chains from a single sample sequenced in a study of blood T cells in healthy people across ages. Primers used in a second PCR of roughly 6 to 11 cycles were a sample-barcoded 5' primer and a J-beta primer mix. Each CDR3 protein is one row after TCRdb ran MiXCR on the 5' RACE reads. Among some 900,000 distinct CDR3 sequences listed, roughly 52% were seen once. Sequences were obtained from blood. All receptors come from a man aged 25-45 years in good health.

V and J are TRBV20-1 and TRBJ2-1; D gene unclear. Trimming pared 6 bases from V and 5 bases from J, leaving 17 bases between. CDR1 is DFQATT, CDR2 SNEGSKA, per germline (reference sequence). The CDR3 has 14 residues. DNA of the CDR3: TGCAGTGCCCCCACCAGCTCTAAGAACAATGAGCAGTTCTTC. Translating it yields CSAPTSSKNNEQFF.

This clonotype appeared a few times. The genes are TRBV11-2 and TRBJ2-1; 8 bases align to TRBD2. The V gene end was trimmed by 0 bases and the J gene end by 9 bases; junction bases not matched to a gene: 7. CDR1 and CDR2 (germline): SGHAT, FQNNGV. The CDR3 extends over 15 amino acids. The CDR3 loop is CASSLDTGGPAEQFF. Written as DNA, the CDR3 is TGTGCCAGCAGCTTAGATACGGGGGGGCCGGCTGAGCAGTTCTTC.

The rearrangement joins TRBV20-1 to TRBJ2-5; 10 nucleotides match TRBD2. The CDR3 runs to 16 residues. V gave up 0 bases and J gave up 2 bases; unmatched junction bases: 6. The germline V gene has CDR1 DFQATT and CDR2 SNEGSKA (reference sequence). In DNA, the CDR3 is TGCAGTGCTAGAGATCCTAGCGGGAGCCAGCAAGAGACCCAGTACTTC. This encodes CSARDPSGSQQETQYF.

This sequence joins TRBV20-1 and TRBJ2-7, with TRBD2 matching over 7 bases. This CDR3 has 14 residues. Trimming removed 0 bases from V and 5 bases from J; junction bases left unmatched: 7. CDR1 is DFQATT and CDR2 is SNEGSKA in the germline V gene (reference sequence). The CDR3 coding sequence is TGCAGTGCTAGAGACCAGGGAGGGAAACACGAGCAGTACTTC. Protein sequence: CSARDQGGKHEQYF.

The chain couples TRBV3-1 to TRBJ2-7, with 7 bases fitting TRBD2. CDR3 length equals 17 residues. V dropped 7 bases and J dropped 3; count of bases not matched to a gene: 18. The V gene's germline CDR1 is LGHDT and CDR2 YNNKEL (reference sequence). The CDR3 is CASTPVLSVGGIYEQYF. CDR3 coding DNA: TGTGCCAGCACCCCTGTACTCTCCGTCGGGGGGATCTACGAGCAGTACTTC.